This is a list of T cell receptor beta chains from one sample in a study of T cell repertoires in cytomegalovirus infection. These receptors lack a known antigen. TCRdb used MiXCR to reprocess the reads, holding one entry per CDR3 protein. The table includes roughly 120,000 distinct CDR3 sequences, about 31% detected once. The input for sequencing was CD8+ T cells from cultured PBMCs, taken from culture after CMV antigen stimulation. The receptors originated from a human donor in good health (CMV status not recorded). Some clones in this sample may be carry-over from other donors' samples. CDR3s include the opening cysteine and the closing phenylalanine or tryptophan. D genes are given only for firm matches.

j_gene | v_gene | d_gene | CDR3aa
TRBJ1-2 | TRBV20-1 | TRBD1 | CSARTTRTGPMGYTF
TRBJ1-2 | TRBV5-5 | . | CASSRPGGYTF
TRBJ1-4 | TRBV7-9 | TRBD1 | CASSSSPGGDATNEKLFF
TRBJ2-2 | TRBV6-2/TRBV6-3 | . | CASTITGELFF
TRBJ2-1 | TRBV4-1 | . | CASSQGLLAESSYNEQFF
TRBJ2-3 | TRBV10-3 | . | CAISESRSTGLTPHTDTQYF
TRBJ1-1 | TRBV6-5 | . | CASSYSAGGTEAFF
TRBJ2-1 | TRBV2 | . | CASSEGAEQFF
TRBJ2-1 | TRBV7-2 | TRBD2 | CASSHPRPSGGKNEQFF
TRBJ2-5 | TRBV6-5 | . | CASSYSNYEETQYF
TRBJ2-7 | TRBV11-1 | . | CASSSGFSSREQYF
TRBJ1-1 | TRBV11-1 | . | CASSLVGNTEAFF
TRBJ2-7 | TRBV11-2 | TRBD1 | CASSLGTGLPYEQYF
TRBJ2-7 | TRBV6-2/TRBV6-3 | . | CASSTGRGGRYEQYF
TRBJ2-1 | TRBV6-1 | . | CASSVLANEQFF
TRBJ2-7 | TRBV7-2 | . | CASSPAARVMYEQYF
TRBJ1-1 | TRBV7-6 | . | CASSLAAQGSTEAFF
TRBJ2-5 | TRBV6-6 | . | CASSYSAEENQETQYF
TRBJ2-1 | TRBV6-2/TRBV6-3 | TRBD2 | CASIPLAGGLNEQFF
TRBJ2-5 | TRBV7-9 | . | CASTGAASSRETQYF
TRBJ2-1 | TRBV6-2/TRBV6-3 | TRBD1 | CATDLTGAYNEQFF
TRBJ2-2 | TRBV7-6 | TRBD1 | CASSPWGQGTWELFF
TRBJ2-1 | TRBV24-1 | . | CATSDRPNSYNEQFF
TRBJ2-7 | TRBV2 | TRBD2 | CASSEGLAGTYEQYF